The 22 T cell receptor beta chains reported below all come from one sample, sequenced in a study of identical twins listed by TCRdb under 2016. To prepare the library, 5' RACE was applied. Sequenced using an Illumina HiSeq 2000. TCRdb reanalyzed the raw reads on its own, using fastp at Q25 for trimming and MiXCR for clone calling, and kept in-frame beta chains. A single entry per CDR3 protein holds the most common genes and DNA from its merged rows. The sample records about 890,000 distinct CDR3 sequences, around 12% of which are singletons. The ten largest account for around 1.5% of the sample. This sample also belongs to another study, concerning yellow fever vaccine responses in identical twins.

Source material: PBMCs. Receptors originate from a woman younger than 30 in good health.

V gene TRBV10-3 combines with J gene TRBJ1-6; 9 bases match TRBD1. The CDR3 spans 14 residues. The junction had 4 bases not matched to a gene; V was cut back by 4 bases and J by 9 bases. Germline assignment: CDR1 ENHRY and CDR2 SYGVKD. CDR3 amino acids: CAISGQQGASPLHF. In DNA, the CDR3 is TGTGCCATCAGTGGGCAACAGGGGGCTTCACCCCTCCACTTT.

The table lists this clonotype with many counts. This chain connects TRBV7-9 to TRBJ1-5, with a possible D match to TRBD1 (6 bases). Per the germline V gene, CDR1 is SEHNR and CDR2 is FQNEAQ (reference sequence). V was cut by 1 base and J by 10 bases, with 11 bases left in between. This CDR3 region has 13 residues. The CDR3 region has the DNA TGTGCCAGCAGCTTAGACCAGGGGTATCCCCAGCATTTT. As protein: CASSLDQGYPQHF.

This chain joins TRBV7-8 and TRBJ1-5; 8 nucleotides align to TRBD1. This CDR3 is 16 amino acids long. Germline trimming cut 4 bases from V and 4 bases from J; bases unmatched to any gene: 9. Germline CDR1 is SGHVS and CDR2 is FQNEAQ. CDR3 nucleotide sequence: TGTGCCAGCAGCTCAACCCGGGACAGGAAAAATCAGCCCCAGCATTTT. Its translation: CASSSTRDRKNQPQHF.

The rearrangement joins TRBV15 to TRBJ2-5; TRBD1 agrees at 10 bases. CDR1 LNHNV and CDR2 YYDKDF come from the germline V gene (reference sequence). This CDR3 has 17 residues. Trimming took 1 base from V and 0 from J; bases not matched to a gene: 5. The CDR3 loop is CATSRVPGQGYQETQYF. Here the CDR3 DNA reads TGTGCCACCAGCAGAGTACCGGGACAGGGGTACCAAGAGACCCAGTACTTC.

This rearrangement joins TRBV7-6 to TRBJ2-3; 7 nucleotides match TRBD2. Germline V lookup: CDR1 SGHVS, CDR2 FNYEAQ. The V and J ends lost 4 bases and 0 bases, in that order; junction bases with no gene match: 10. The CDR3 contains 17 residues. CDR3 nucleotide sequence: TGTGCCAGCAGCTCCCAACCTCTAGCGGCCAGCACAGATACGCAGTATTTT. Translation: CASSSQPLAASTDTQYF. Looking up the rest from reference TRBV7-6 and TRBJ2-3 gives the full variable domain: GAGVSQSPRYKVTKRGQDVALRCDPISGHVSLYWYRQALGQGPEFLTYFNYEAQQDKSGLPNDRFSAERPEGSISTLTIQRTEQRDSAMYRCASSSQPLAASTDTQYFGPGTRLTVL.

This clonotype was seen a handful of times. The J gene is TRBJ2-1, the V gene TRBV7-2, with 7 bases that match TRBD2. The CDR3 has 14 amino acids. J gave up 7 bases and V 9 bases, and 12 bases lay outside the gene matches. Germline assignment: CDR1 SGHTA and CDR2 FQGNSA. CDR3 bases: TGTGCCAGTGCACGGGGCGGGAGTGGAAATGAGCAGTTCTTC. Residues: CASARGGSGNEQFF.

CDR3 sequence: CASSTPATSGFQYV. Here the CDR3 DNA reads TGTGCCAGCAGTACACCTGCGACTAGCGGCTTCCAGTACGTC. This chain uses TRBV12-3 or TRBV12-4 with TRBJ2-7; 9 bases agree with TRBD2. The CDR3 has 14 residues. Trimming took 5 bases from V and 10 from J; bases not matched to a gene: 12.

This clonotype was counted only a few times. The chain combines TRBV10-2 with TRBJ2-1, with TRBD1 identical over 7 bases. With 8 bases clipped from V and 2 bases from J, the junction kept 6 bases outside the gene matches. The CDR3 consists of 14 residues. Per the germline V gene, CDR1 is WSHSY and CDR2 is SAAADI. As DNA, the CDR3 is TGCGCCAGCTCGACAGGGAATACCTACAATGAGCAGTTCTTC. It yields the protein CASSTGNTYNEQFF.

This clonotype was seen at least ten times. An end of the junction does not agree with germline; a read error may underlie this. This rearrangement joins TRBV11-2 to TRBJ1-6, with D perhaps TRBD1 (6 bases). CDR1 is SGHAT and CDR2 is FQNNGV in the germline V gene. The CDR3 sequence is 15 residues long. In DNA, the CDR3 is TGTGCCAGCAGCAGAATACAGGGAAATAACTCACCCCTCCACTTT. Amino acids: CASSRIQGNNSPLHF.

A few counts support this clonotype. The chain uses TRBV12-3 or TRBV12-4 and TRBJ2-3; 7 nucleotides match TRBD2. The CDR3 is made up of 13 amino acids. After removal of 10 bases from V and 6 bases from J, the junction contained 10 bases not matched to a gene. DNA of the CDR3: TGTGCCAACTCGTTCGGGGGGTACGATACGCAGTATTTT. Translating it yields CANSFGGYDTQYF.

J is TRBJ2-7 and V is TRBV4-1, with 7 bases lining up with TRBD2. The CDR3 is 15 residues long. Germline V gene sequence: CDR1 MGHRA, CDR2 YSYEKL. The V segment lost 0 bases and the J segment 2 bases; nucleotides outside the gene matches: 4. The DNA of the CDR3 is TGCGCCAGCAGCCAAGACCGCGGGGGACCCTACGAGCAGTACGTC. It is translated as CASSQDRGGPYEQYV.

The chain carries TRBV29-1 and TRBJ2-7; 7 bases match TRBD1. The CDR3 loop spans 11 amino acids. Germline CDR1 reads SQVTM; CDR2 reads ANQGSEA. After removal of 6 bases from V and 4 bases from J, the junction contained 3 bases not matched to a gene. The CDR3 reads CSVLTGYEQYF. The CDR3 nucleotides read TGCAGCGTCCTGACAGGGTACGAGCAGTACTTC.

The rearrangement joins TRBV12-3 or TRBV12-4 to TRBJ1-1; D is unresolved. Trimming stripped 10 bases from V and 1 base from J, with 13 bases between. CDR3 length: 13 amino acids. Here the CDR3 reads CATSLAANTEAFF. The CDR3 DNA reads as TGTGCCACCTCGCTGGCGGCGAACACTGAAGCTTTCTTT.

CDR3 region: CATSGPAGRERNTGELFF. The CDR3 bases are TGTGCCACCAGTGGCCCTGCGGGGCGGGAGAGGAACACCGGGGAGCTGTTTTTT. V usage is TRBV24-1 and J usage is TRBJ2-2; 7 bases are shared with TRBD2. The CDR3 is made up of 18 amino acids. V gave up 5 bases and J gave up 1 base; unmatched junction bases: 12. CDR1 and CDR2 (germline): KGHDR, SFDVKD.

Of note for this clonotype: A much bigger clone sits one base away, suggesting this may be a read error. The rearrangement joins TRBV7-9 to TRBJ2-3; the D gene could be TRBD1 or TRBD2 (5 bases each). Germline CDR1 SEHNR, CDR2 FQNEAQ (reference sequence). The CDR3 consists of 14 residues. CDR3 sequence (DNA): TGTGCCAGCAGCCATAGCGTCCGAACAGGTACGCAGTATTTT. Translated: CASSHSVRTGTQYF.

This clonotype has just a few counts. This chain connects TRBV7-7 to TRBJ2-1, with D tentatively TRBD2 (5 bases). Germline V gene lookup returns CDR1 SSHAT and CDR2 FNYEAQ (reference sequence). The CDR3 contains 15 residues. The germline V and J ends were trimmed by 2 bases and 5 bases, with 13 bases remaining between them. Here the CDR3 DNA reads TGTGCCAGCAGCTTAAATAGAGGGTCCAACAATGAGCAGTTCTTC. It translates to CASSLNRGSNNEQFF.

This chain uses TRBV4-1 with TRBJ2-3; D might be TRBD2 (7 bases). The CDR3 runs to 16 residues. V lost 1 base, J lost 1 base, and 12 bases lay in between. The germline V gene encodes CDR1 MGHRA and CDR2 YSYEKL. The CDR3 protein is CASSQAGGRGTDTQYF. CDR3 in DNA: TGCGCCAGCAGCCAAGCGGGGGGCCGGGGCACAGATACGCAGTATTTT.

The table lists this clonotype with a few counts. J is TRBJ2-3 and V is TRBV5-1; perhaps D is TRBD1 or TRBD2 (5 bases each). Germline V gene lookup returns CDR1 SGHRS and CDR2 YFSETQ. This CDR3 contains 15 residues. The ends were cut back, 0 bases at V and 3 bases at J, with 11 bases in the middle. The CDR3 DNA reads TGCGCCAGCAGCTTGGGGGACGGGGAAACAGATACGCAGTATTTT. Its translation: CASSLGDGETDTQYF.

The chain couples TRBV15 to TRBJ2-2; 8 bases line up with TRBD2. Germline assignment: CDR1 LNHNV and CDR2 YYDKDF (reference sequence). The CDR3 covers 12 residues. V shed 11 bases, J shed 6 bases, and the junction held 5 bases outside the gene matches. This chain's CDR3 is CAVSGGPGELFF. The CDR3 nucleotides read TGTGCCGTCTCGGGGGGGCCCGGGGAGCTGTTTTTT.

This clonotype was picked up many times. This chain joins TRBV5-5 and TRBJ1-1; D is perhaps TRBD1 (5 bases). V lost 0 bases, J lost 5 bases, and 8 bases lay in between. Germline CDR1 SGHKS, CDR2 YYEKEE (reference sequence). CDR3 length: 13 amino acids. CDR3 sequence reads: CASSLVRVTEAFF. CDR3 nucleotides: TGTGCCAGCAGCTTGGTCAGGGTGACTGAAGCTTTCTTT.

This clonotype was counted ten times or more. The chain has TRBV28 and TRBJ1-6; D gene uncertain. With 11 bases removed from V and 3 bases from J, the gap between germline ends came to 14 bases. The CDR3 is made up of 14 amino acids. The V gene's germline CDR1 is MDHEN and CDR2 SYDVKM. CDR3 nucleotides: TGTGCCCTGAGGGATAAATACTATAATTCACCCCTCCACTTT. This encodes CALRDKYYNSPLHF. Together with reference TRBV28 and TRBJ1-6, the CDR3 gives the full variable domain: DVKVTQSSRYLVKRTGEKVFLECVQDMDHENMFWYRQDPGLGLRLIYFSYDVKMKEKGDIPEGYSVSREKKERFSLILESASTNQTSMYLCALRDKYYNSPLHFGNGTRLTVT.

The chain employs TRBV12-3 or TRBV12-4 and TRBJ2-1; 8 bases fit TRBD2. V lost 5 bases and J lost 0; bases outside the gene matches: 9. This CDR3 comprises 17 residues. The CDR3 DNA reads TGTGCCAGCAGTCTAACTCCGGGGGGGAGCTCCTACAATGAGCAGTTCTTC. Encoded protein: CASSLTPGGSSYNEQFF.